The 14 T cell receptor beta chains in this list originate from one sample, sequenced in a study of response to subunit inactivated influenza vaccine. Each CDR3 protein gets one entry after TCRdb re-called the RT-PCR reads with MiXCR. The sample carries about 480,000 distinct CDR3 sequences, approximately 11% recorded once. The sample here was PBMCs from blood, taken roughly 45 days after vaccination. These receptors all come from a middle-aged man who received an inactivated influenza vaccine.

Only a few counts were recorded for this clonotype. V gene TRBV7-9 combines with J gene TRBJ1-4; D gene ambiguous. Germline assignment: CDR1 SEHNR and CDR2 FQNEAQ (reference sequence). V lost 3 bases and J lost 7, with 12 bases in between. This CDR3 has 14 amino acids. The CDR3 sequence is CASSFGQIAEKLFF. The CDR3 region has the DNA TGTGCCAGCAGCTTTGGTCAGATAGCTGAAAAACTGTTTTTT.

Notes on this clonotype: This could be a read error, since a much larger clone is one nucleotide away. The chain is built from TRBV5-1 and TRBJ1-1; maybe TRBD1 (5 bases). Trimming shortened V by 0 bases and J by 6 bases, and 15 bases separated the two germline ends. The germline V gene has CDR1 SGHRS and CDR2 YFSETQ. The CDR3 spans 15 residues. Written as DNA, the CDR3 is TGCGCCAGCAGCTTGGGGGACTGGGAGTTCTCTGAAGCTTTCTTT. It yields the protein CASSLGDWEFSEAFF. Full variable domain (missing parts from reference TRBV5-1 and TRBJ1-1): KAGVTQTPRYLIKTRGQQVTLSCSPISGHRSVSWYQQTPGQGLQFLFEYFSETQRNKGNFPGRFSGRQFSNSRSEMNVSTLELGDSALYLCASSLGDWEFSEAFFGQGTRLTVV.

The chain combines TRBV5-1 with TRBJ2-1; no clear D gene. The CDR3 extends over 13 amino acids. Germline lookup yields CDR1 SGHRS and CDR2 YFSETQ. Trimming stripped 5 bases from V and 9 bases from J, with 15 bases between. The CDR3 reads CASRDGRGPEQFF. CDR3 nucleotide sequence: TGCGCCAGCAGGGACGGCAGAGGTCCTGAGCAGTTCTTC.

V and J are TRBV2 and TRBJ1-2; D is undetermined. This CDR3 contains 11 residues. The V gene lost 10 bases and the J gene lost 7 bases, with 13 bases spanning the gap. Per the germline V gene, CDR1 is SNHLY and CDR2 is FYNNEI. CDR3 coding DNA: TGTGCCACCTCTTCGGGTGTTGGCTACACCTTC. Encoded protein: CATSSGVGYTF.

The DNA of the CDR3 is TGCGCCAGCAGCCTAGGGACTAGCGGGAGGTTGGAGACCCAGTACTTC. Translation gives CASSLGTSGRLETQYF. The genes are TRBV4-3 and TRBJ2-5; 15 bases line up with TRBD2. The V and J ends lost 4 bases and 5 bases, in that order; junction bases with no gene match: 5. The CDR3 is 16 residues long. In germline, CDR1 is LGHNA, CDR2 YSLEER.

V is TRBV24-1 and J is TRBJ2-7; the D is unclear. Trimming left V 4 bases short and J 0 bases short, with 6 bases between. The germline V gene encodes CDR1 KGHDR and CDR2 SFDVKD. The CDR3 length is 13 residues. CDR3 sequence reads: CATSEAISYEQYF. The CDR3 bases are TGTGCCACCAGTGAGGCAATCTCCTACGAGCAGTACTTC.

A few counts support this clonotype. The gene calls are TRBV15 and TRBJ2-1; D is perhaps TRBD2 (5 bases). Germline V gene lookup returns CDR1 LNHNV and CDR2 YYDKDF (reference sequence). The V end lost 3 bases, the J end lost 5 bases, and 11 bases lay between the germline ends. This CDR3 is 14 amino acids long. CDR3 coding DNA: TGTGCCACCAGCAGGCCGGGGAGAAACAATGAGCAGTTCTTC. It codes for CATSRPGRNNEQFF. Combining the CDR3 with reference TRBV15 and TRBJ2-1 gives the whole variable domain DAMVIQNPRYQVTQFGKPVTLSCSQTLNHNVMYWYQQKSSQAPKLLFHYYDKDFNNEADTPDNFQSRRPNTSFCFLDIRSPGLGDTAMYLCATSRPGRNNEQFFGPGTRLTVL.

This chain links TRBV2 with TRBJ1-3, with 9 bases aligning to TRBD1. The CDR3 is 16 residues long. With 1 base clipped from V and 1 base from J, the junction kept 2 bases outside the gene matches. CDR1 is SNHLY and CDR2 is FYNNEI in the germline V gene. The CDR3: CASSEGTGVSGNTIYF. CDR3 DNA: TGTGCCAGCAGTGAAGGGACAGGGGTTTCTGGAAACACCATATATTTT. The full variable domain, in which reference TRBV2 and TRBJ1-3 provide the parts outside the CDR3, is EPEVTQTPSHQVTQMGQEVILRCVPISNHLYFYWYRQILGQKVEFLVSFYNNEISEKSEIFDDQFSVERPDGSNFTLKIRSTKLEDSAMYFCASSEGTGVSGNTIYFGEGSWLTVV.

There are a few counts of this clonotype. This rearrangement joins TRBV20-1 to TRBJ2-7, with D perhaps assigned TRBD1 or TRBD2 (5 bases each). The CDR3 covers 13 residues. Germline CDR1 DFQATT, CDR2 SNEGSKA (reference sequence). The ends were cut back, 4 bases at V and 2 bases at J, with 12 bases in the middle. As DNA, the CDR3 is TGCAGTGCTACCCCTCAGGGAGCCTACGAGCAGTACTTC. It specifies CSATPQGAYEQYF.

The chain recombines TRBV3-1 with TRBJ2-7; perhaps TRBD1 as D (5 bases). CDR3 size: 15 residues. Germline CDR1 LGHDT, CDR2 YNNKEL (reference sequence). The ends were cut back, 3 bases at V and 3 bases at J, with 15 bases in the middle. The CDR3 nucleotides are TGTGCCAGCAGCCAGCTCGGGCAGGGCGGCTACGAGCAGTACTTC. Residues: CASSQLGQGGYEQYF.

The chain joins TRBV11-2 to TRBJ2-1, with 10 bases that match TRBD2. This CDR3 comprises 20 residues. From germline, CDR1 is SGHAT and CDR2 FQNNGV. V lost 1 base, J lost 0 bases, and 12 bases stayed unmatched. In DNA, the CDR3 is TGTGCCAGCAGCTTAGTCCAGCGGGGGGGTCAGGGACTCTCCTACAATGAGCAGTTCTTC. It yields the protein CASSLVQRGGQGLSYNEQFF.

The V call is TRBV7-2, the J call TRBJ2-7; TRBD2 matches 16 bases. V lost 4 bases and J lost 2; bases outside the gene matches: 2. Germline CDR1 and CDR2: SGHTA and FQGNSA. The CDR3 has 16 amino acids. This chain's CDR3 is CASSWGLAGGTYEQYF. CDR3 coding DNA: TGTGCCAGCAGCTGGGGACTAGCGGGAGGGACCTACGAGCAGTACTTC.

This clonotype showed up many times. This chain links TRBV4-2 with TRBJ1-4; possible D gene TRBD1, 6 bases. V lost 4 bases, J lost 8 bases, and 11 bases lay in between. The CDR3 covers 13 residues. Germline assignment: CDR1 LGHNA and CDR2 YNFKEQ. The DNA of the CDR3 is TGTGCCAGCAGCCCAGGGGTTGGAGAAAAACTGTTTTTT. It yields the protein CASSPGVGEKLFF.

Many counts were recorded for this clonotype. V and J are TRBV4-2 and TRBJ1-4, with D possibly being TRBD1 (5 bases). The V end was cut by 1 base, the J end by 1 base, with 13 bases between. From germline, CDR1 is LGHNA and CDR2 YNFKEQ. CDR3 length: 17 amino acids. CDR3 protein: CASSQVGGAETNEKLFF. Written as DNA, the CDR3 is TGTGCCAGCAGCCAAGTGGGCGGGGCCGAAACTAATGAAAAACTGTTTTTT.